The rows below give T cell receptor beta chains drawn from one sample of a study of cytomegalovirus exposure and HLA in healthy donors. Sequenced by immunoSEQ multiplex PCR; TCRdb stores in-frame clones only, minus some. The table shows some 200,000 clones, with 75% to 90% occurring only once. Sample: PBMCs. These receptor sequences come from a man aged 40-50 years in good health and CMV-seropositive. The CDR3 runs from the conserved cysteine through the conserved F or W. A D gene is named only where the DNA matches it firmly. The size of a clone is reported for some rows only, either as once, few or many, or as a class for expanded clones.

CDR3aa,CDR3nt,abundance,j_gene,v_gene,len,d_gene
CASSRGRSAPYEQYF,TGTGCCAGCAGCCGAGGTCGGAGTGCGCCCTACGAGCAGTACTTC,.,TRBJ2-7,TRBV5-6,15,.
CASSFEGAGETQYF,TGCGCCAGCAGCTTTGAGGGGGCTGGGGAGACCCAGTACTTC,few,TRBJ2-5,TRBV5-1,14,TRBD1
CASSLEGRVSYNSPLHF,TGTGCCAGCAGCTTAGAGGGCAGGGTCTCCTATAATTCACCCCTCCACTTT,.,TRBJ1-6,TRBV13,17,.
CSARDSTQYF,TGCAGTGCTAGAGACAGTACGCAGTATTTT,once,TRBJ2-3,TRBV20-1,10,.
CASRRDSRIVGYTF,TGTGCCAGCCGACGGGACAGCCGCATTGTTGGCTACACCTTC,.,TRBJ1-2,TRBV6-6,14,TRBD1
CASSPGAGGPYEQYF,TGTGCCAGCAGTCCAGGGGCAGGGGGTCCCTACGAGCAGTACTTC,.,TRBJ2-7,TRBV7-6,15,TRBD1
CASRPTRREETQYF,TGCGCCAGCAGACCCACTAGGAGAGAAGAGACCCAGTACTTC,once,TRBJ2-5,TRBV5-1,14,.
CASSLATGALHSTGELFF,TGTGCCAGCAGCTTAGCGACAGGGGCCCTACATTCCACCGGGGAGCTGTTTTTT,.,TRBJ2-2,TRBV7-9,18,TRBD1
CASSLAGAAGQETQYF,TGTGCCAGCAGCCTTGCGGGGGCGGCGGGGCAAGAGACCCAGTACTTC,.,TRBJ2-5,TRBV7-8,16,.
CASSPPTLQGAFEKLFF,TGTGCCAGCAGCCCCCCGACTCTACAGGGGGCTTTTGAAAAACTGTTTTTT,.,TRBJ1-4,TRBV7-6,17,TRBD1
CASSLTGGLNEQFF,TGTGCCAGCAGCTTAACCGGGGGGCTGAATGAGCAGTTCTTC,.,TRBJ2-1,TRBV7-3,14,.
CASSSDRGLSGTGELFF,TGTGCCAGCAGTTCCGACAGGGGGCTTTCGGGCACCGGGGAGCTGTTTTTT,.,TRBJ2-2,TRBV28,17,TRBD1
CASSPRTGENEKLFF,TGTGCCAGCTCACCACGGACAGGGGAGAATGAAAAACTGTTTTTT,.,TRBJ1-4,TRBV18,15,TRBD1
CASSFGGGHNEQFF,TGTGCCAGCAGCTTTGGCGGGGGGCACAATGAGCAGTTCTTC,.,TRBJ2-1,TRBV7-3,14,TRBD2
CASSLGQGDSGYTF,TGCGCCAGCAGCTTGGGACAGGGGGATTCTGGCTACACCTTC,.,TRBJ1-2,TRBV5-1,14,TRBD1
CASSLSGTRMEETQYF,TGTGCCAGCAGTTTATCTGGGACAAGAATGGAGGAGACCCAGTACTTC,.,TRBJ2-5,TRBV28,16,.
CASSARDTYTEAFF,TGTGCCAGCAGCGCCCGGGACACCTACACTGAAGCTTTCTTT,.,TRBJ1-1,TRBV9,14,.
CSVVEANYGYTF,TGCAGCGTTGTGGAGGCAAACTATGGCTACACCTTC,.,TRBJ1-2,TRBV29-1,12,.
CASSVRSGVNVLTF,TGTGCCAGCAGTGTGAGATCAGGGGTCAACGTCCTGACTTTC,.,TRBJ2-6,TRBV28,14,.
CASSPSTSGEETQYF,TGTGCCAGCAGCCCGTCGACTAGCGGGGAAGAGACCCAGTACTTC,.,TRBJ2-5,TRBV9,15,TRBD2
CASGTGQRGDNSPLHF,TGTGCCAGCGGAACGGGACAGAGGGGGGATAATTCACCCCTCCACTTT,.,TRBJ1-6,TRBV7-2,16,TRBD1
CASSLQGTAIEQYF,TGTGCCAGCAGCCTCCAGGGAACGGCCATCGAGCAGTACTTC,.,TRBJ2-7,TRBV9,14,.
CASSSPGQSSDPPWTQYF,TGTGCCAGCAGCTCTCCGGGACAGTCGTCGGATCCCCCTTGGACCCAGTACTTC,.,TRBJ2-5,TRBV5-4,18,TRBD1
CASSAGTGGTYEQYF,TGTGCCAGTAGTGCCGGGACAGGGGGGACCTACGAGCAGTACTTC,once,TRBJ2-7,TRBV19,15,TRBD1
CASSTGDRLETQYF,TGCGCCAGCAGCACAGGGGACAGGCTGGAGACCCAGTACTTC,.,TRBJ2-5,TRBV5-1,14,TRBD1
CASSLEGANEQYF,TGTGCCAGCAGCTTAGAGGGGGCCAACGAGCAGTACTTC,.,TRBJ2-7,TRBV7-6,13,TRBD1
CASTSPGQGGLAGVYNEQFF,TGCGCCAGCACCTCCCCGGGACAGGGTGGACTAGCGGGGGTATACAATGAGCAGTTCTTC,.,TRBJ2-1,TRBV5-1,20,TRBD2
CASSLAGAGGDEQFF,TGCGCCAGCAGCTTGGCCGGGGCGGGGGGCGATGAGCAGTTCTTC,.,TRBJ2-1,TRBV5-1,15,TRBD2
CASRRGKREKLFF,TGTGCCAGCAGGAGAGGAAAGAGGGAAAAACTGTTTTTT,.,TRBJ1-4,TRBV21-1,13,.
CASSLVGGAGGNQETQYF,TGTGCCAGCAGCTTAGTGGGCGGGGCGGGGGGCAACCAAGAGACCCAGTACTTC,.,TRBJ2-5,TRBV7-2,18,TRBD2
CASSLSTLSSGGPRELFF,TGTGCCAGCAGCTTATCCACATTATCTAGCGGGGGCCCGAGGGAGCTGTTTTTT,.,TRBJ2-2,TRBV7-6,18,TRBD2
CASSESRDRGYYGYTF,TGTGCCAGCAGTGAATCCCGGGACAGGGGTTACTATGGCTACACCTTC,.,TRBJ1-2,TRBV25-1,16,TRBD1
CASVGGTYEAFF,TGTGCCAGCGTTGGGGGGACCTACGAAGCTTTCTTT,.,TRBJ1-1,TRBV28,12,.
CASSVDGGGETQYF,TGTGCCAGCAGCGTAGATGGGGGAGGAGAGACCCAGTACTTC,.,TRBJ2-5,TRBV9,14,.
CASSLSGGSTDTQYF,TGTGCCAGCAGTTTGTCGGGGGGGAGCACAGATACGCAGTATTTT,.,TRBJ2-3,TRBV5-8,15,TRBD2